One and the same sample provided the 32 T cell receptor beta chains below, sequenced in a study of tumor-infiltrating lymphocytes in primary liver carcinoma. A constant-region primer served to make TCR beta cDNA from roughly 500 ng total RNA. Three nested multiplex PCR rounds of slightly modified ARM-PCR generated TCR beta libraries. TRBV1-TRBV30 forward and Cbeta reverse primers drove the first two roughly 10-cycle rounds. Each CDR3 protein gets one entry after TCRdb re-called the multiplex PCR reads with MiXCR. The data contain a few hundred thousand distinct CDR3 sequences, around three fifths of them singletons. RNA was extracted from whole blood without cell sorting, alongside germline DNA. Sequencing was carried out using peripheral blood. The source of these receptors is a woman in her 30s with primary liver carcinoma and hepatitis B virus infection.

The rearrangement links TRBV4-1 to TRBJ1-2, with 8 bases that match TRBD1. The CDR3 spans 15 residues. Unmatched junction bases numbered 5, after V lost 0 bases and J lost 5 bases. The germline V gene encodes CDR1 MGHRA and CDR2 YSYEKL. The CDR3 coding sequence is TGCGCCAGCAGCCAAGAACGGACAGGGCTGTATGGCTACACCTTC. This encodes CASSQERTGLYGYTF.

This clonotype was seen at least ten times. The chain uses TRBV4-1 and TRBJ2-4; possibly TRBD2 for D (7 bases). Deletions cut 4 bases from V and 3 bases from J, with 19 bases between. CDR3 size: 17 residues. Germline values: CDR1 MGHRA, CDR2 YSYEKL. CDR3 in DNA: TGCGCCAGCAGCCTTGGGGCAGGGAGGGGGGACAAAAACATTCAGTACTTC. Its protein is CASSLGAGRGDKNIQYF.

A few counts support this clonotype. A junction boundary mismatches the germline segment, possibly from a read error. The chain joins TRBV4-2 to TRBJ1-2; D is unclear. This CDR3 is 14 amino acids long. Germline V gene lookup returns CDR1 LGHNA and CDR2 YNFKEQ. The CDR3 here is CASSAVLEIYGRTF. The CDR3 DNA reads as TGCGCCAGCAGCGCTGTGTTGGAGATCTATGGCCGCACCTTC.

This clonotype appeared a single time. The chain recombines TRBV12-3 or TRBV12-4 with TRBJ2-5, with D unclear. The CDR3 extends over 11 amino acids. The ends were cut back, 6 bases at V and 5 bases at J, with 7 bases in the middle. CDR3 protein: CASRGSETQYF. In DNA, the CDR3 is TGTGCCAGCAGAGGGTCTGAGACCCAGTACTTC.

This sequence joins TRBV2 and TRBJ1-2; a weak D match, TRBD1 (6 bases). Trimming cost V 7 bases and J 0 bases, with 15 bases left between them. CDR1 and CDR2 from the germline V gene are SNHLY and FYNNEI. The CDR3 runs to 15 residues. CDR3 amino acids: CASTRGGLANYGYTF. CDR3 nucleotide sequence: TGTGCCAGCACCCGAGGGGGGCTAGCTAACTATGGCTACACCTTC.

This clonotype has just one count. This chain uses TRBV5-5 with TRBJ2-1, with 10 bases matching TRBD2. There are 17 residues in the CDR3. Germline CDR1 and CDR2: SGHKS and YYEKEE (reference sequence). The junction had 11 bases not matched to a gene; V was cut back by 3 bases and J by 5 bases. The CDR3 protein is CASSSVGSGRAHNEQFF. As DNA, the CDR3 is TGTGCCAGCAGCTCGGTAGGAAGCGGGAGGGCACACAATGAGCAGTTCTTC.

The rearrangement joins TRBV29-1 to TRBJ2-1; the match to TRBD2 covers 9 bases. Germline loops: CDR1 SQVTM, CDR2 ANQGSEA. This CDR3 has 13 residues. After removal of 8 bases from V and 4 bases from J, the junction contained 6 bases not matched to a gene. This CDR3 reads CSTSSGRYNEQFF. CDR3 sequence (DNA): TGCAGCACCTCAAGCGGGAGGTACAATGAGCAGTTCTTC.

Details on this clonotype: Possible read error: a much larger clone is one base away. The V call is TRBV5-5, the J call TRBJ2-3; D ambiguous. The V end was cut by 2 bases, the J end by 4 bases, with 5 bases between. Germline CDR1 is SGHKS and CDR2 is YYEKEE (reference sequence). The CDR3 runs to 12 residues. CDR3 sequence (DNA): TGTGCCAGCAGCTTCAACGCAGATACGCAGTATTTT. Its translation is CASSFNADTQYF. The full variable domain, completed using reference TRBV5-5 and TRBJ2-3, is DAGVTQSPTHLIKTRGQQVTLRCSPISGHKSVSWYQQVLGQGPQFIFQYYEKEERGRGNFPDRFSARQFPNYSSELNVNALLLGDSALYLCASSFNADTQYFGPGTRLTVL.

On this clonotype itself: A much larger clonotype is one base distant, so this may be a read error. The V call is TRBV29-1, the J call TRBJ1-1, with unresolved D. The CDR3 is made up of 16 amino acids. Germline V gene data show CDR1 as SQVTM and CDR2 as ANQGSEA. The chain's CDR3 is CGVGVQLGTLNTEAFF. The CDR3 nucleotides are TGCGGCGTTGGGGTCCAGCTAGGAACTTTGAACACTGAAGCTTTCTTT.

Worth noting for this clonotype: Since a much larger clone is just one base distant, this may be a read error. The chain is built from TRBV6-5 and TRBJ2-1; weak D call: TRBD2 (8 bases). CDR3 length equals 17 residues. Germline V gene lookup returns CDR1 MNHEY and CDR2 SVGAGI. The CDR3 nucleotides read TGTGTCAGCAGTCAACCGGGACTAGGGGGCGCAAACAATGAGCAGTTCTTC. Translating it yields CVSSQPGLGGANNEQFF.

To note about this clonotype: Mismatch with germline at one junction end may stem from a read error. The chain has TRBV7-9 and TRBJ2-1; D unclear. The germline V gene has CDR1 SEHNR and CDR2 FQNEAQ (reference sequence). The CDR3 length is 12 residues. The chain's CDR3 is CVSSPSSHEQFF. The CDR3 DNA reads as TGTGTCAGCAGCCCCTCGAGTCATGAGCAGTTCTTC.

About this clonotype itself: This could be a read error, since a much larger clone is one nucleotide away. V and J are TRBV4-3 and TRBJ1-5; unclear D gene. Looked up from germline, CDR1 is LGHNA and CDR2 is YSLEER. CDR3 length: 15 residues. The CDR3 nucleotides are TGCGCCATCAGCCAAGATGTTACTCCGAATCAGCCCCAGCATTTT. It yields the protein CAISQDVTPNQPQHF.

This clonotype showed up just a few times. The CDR3 loop is CASSEWGTLAGADTQYF. CDR3 DNA sequence: TGTGCCAGCAGTGAATGGGGGACCCTAGCGGGAGCAGATACGCAGTATTTT. The chain joins TRBV6-1 to TRBJ2-3, with 10 bases aligning to TRBD2. Germline V CDR1 and CDR2: MNHNS, SASEGT. V was clipped by 2 bases and J by 4 bases; unmatched bases: 9. This CDR3 has 17 amino acids.

Comment on this clonotype: The junction does not match germline at one end; this may be a read error. This chain joins TRBV12-5 and TRBJ2-2; D may correspond to TRBD1 or TRBD2 (5 bases each). Germline-derived CDR1 and CDR2 are LGHNT and FRNRAP. CDR3 length: 17 residues. In nucleotides, the CDR3 is TGTGCTAGTGGTATGGTACCGTTGGGAAGGGACCCCGGGGAGCTGTTTTTT. It translates to CASGMVPLGRDPGELFF.

This clonotype showed up many times. The chain carries TRBV12-3 or TRBV12-4 and TRBJ2-7; maybe TRBD2 (6 bases). V was trimmed by 1 base and J by 3 bases, leaving 10 bases between them. This CDR3 is 14 amino acids long. Here the CDR3 reads CASSLEGGVYEQYF. CDR3 in DNA: TGTGCCAGCAGTTTAGAGGGCGGGGTCTACGAGCAGTACTTC.

This clonotype was picked up many times. As DNA, the CDR3 is TGTGCCAGCCGGCCCCTTGGGAATGAGCAGTTCTTC. Translating it yields CASRPLGNEQFF. This chain connects TRBV6-1 to TRBJ2-1, with unresolved D. V lost 8 bases and J 7 bases, leaving 12 bases between the germline ends. The CDR3 is 12 residues long. Germline V CDR1 and CDR2: MNHNS, SASEGT.

The chain couples TRBV30 to TRBJ2-6, with D perhaps matching TRBD1 or TRBD2 (5 bases each). There are 15 residues in the CDR3. Trimming left V 3 bases short and J 2 bases short, with 11 bases between. CDR1 is GTSNPN, CDR2 SVGIG, per germline (reference sequence). The CDR3 reads CAWSRGLPGANVLTF. The CDR3 DNA reads TGTGCCTGGAGCCGGGGCCTTCCTGGGGCCAACGTCCTGACTTTC.

This clonotype was detected a few times. The chain employs TRBV29-1 and TRBJ2-7; 9 positions agree with TRBD1. Per the germline V gene, CDR1 is SQVTM and CDR2 is ANQGSEA. CDR3 size: 14 residues. Trimming took 4 bases from V and 5 from J; bases not matched to a gene: 9. The CDR3 nucleotides read TGCAGCGTTGGGGGCGGGACAGGGTGGAACGAGCAGTACTTC. Encoded protein: CSVGGGTGWNEQYF.

With regard to this clonotype: A junction end diverges from the germline sequence, so it may reflect a read error. This chain uses TRBV4-3 with TRBJ2-4; a weak D match, TRBD2 (6 bases). The CDR3 runs to 19 residues. The germline V gene encodes CDR1 LGHNA and CDR2 YSLEER. The chain's CDR3 is CASSQETTDYLHGGNIQYF. CDR3 nucleotides: TGCGCCAGCAGCCAAGAAACTACGGACTACCTACATGGAGGAAACATACAGTACTTC.

This clonotype was detected only once. No conserved phenylalanine or tryptophan ends this CDR3, so it is likely a read error. The limits of the CDR3 on the DNA are not certain, so only TCRdb's listed CDR3 is given. The chain is built from TRBV11-3 and TRBJ1-5. Germline V CDR1 and CDR2: SGHNT, YENEEA. 16 amino acids form the CDR3, both terminal residues included. Here the CDR3 reads CASSLVRGSRNQPQLS.

This clonotype was seen once. Because the CDR3's place on the DNA is in doubt, the DNA is left out and the CDR3 is given as listed by TCRdb. This rearrangement joins TRBV11-1 to TRBJ2-1; the DNA was not used to check the table's D call, TRBD2. The CDR3 length equals 16 residues, ends included. Per germline, CDR1 SGHAT and CDR2 FQDESV (reference sequence). CDR3 residues: CASSLVGSGSYNEQFF.

This chain links TRBV9 with TRBJ2-5, with D possibly matching TRBD2 (6 bases). This CDR3 is built from 13 residues. CDR1 SGDLS and CDR2 YYNGEE come from the germline V gene. Trimming removed 7 bases at V and 2 bases at J, with 12 bases between. CDR3 protein: CASGRDLQETQYF. The CDR3 DNA reads TGTGCCAGCGGACGGGACTTACAAGAGACCCAGTACTTC.

With regard to this clonotype: No conserved phenylalanine or tryptophan ends this CDR3, so it is likely a read error. V is TRBV11-3 and J is TRBJ1-3; TRBD1 might be the D (6 bases). Looked up from germline, CDR1 is SGHNT and CDR2 is YENEEA. The CDR3 consists of 17 residues. The CDR3 DNA follows: TGTGCCAGCAGCTTTGGGCTGGGGGCCTACTCTGGAAACATCATATATTCT. It is translated as CASSFGLGAYSGNIIYS.

This clonotype came up many times. This sequence joins TRBV6-2 or TRBV6-3 and TRBJ2-6, with D perhaps being TRBD1 or TRBD2 (6 bases each). CDR1 is MNHEY, CDR2 SVGEGT, per germline. V shed 4 bases and J shed 7 bases, with 11 bases lying between them. This CDR3 has 14 amino acids. In DNA form, the CDR3 reads TGTGCCAGCAGTTTGGGGGGCTTTGCCAACGTCCTGACTTTC. Translated: CASSLGGFANVLTF.

With respect to this clonotype: A much larger clone differs by one base, so this may be a read error. J is TRBJ2-5 and V is TRBV12-3 or TRBV12-4; D is unclear. CDR3 length equals 11 residues. The CDR3 reads CVSTVGETQYF. The CDR3 nucleotides are TGTGTCAGTACCGTTGGGGAGACCCAGTACTTC.

This clonotype is a singleton in its sample. The gene calls are TRBV11-3 and TRBJ1-2, with D tentatively TRBD1 (6 bases). This CDR3 spans 12 amino acids. Germline values: CDR1 SGHNT, CDR2 YENEEA. V lost 8 bases and J 9 bases, leaving 16 bases between the germline ends. CDR3 DNA sequence: TGTGCCAGCGGCCGACAGGATTATTGCTACACCTTC. Translation gives CASGRQDYCYTF.

The J gene is TRBJ2-1, the V gene TRBV14; D is possibly TRBD2 (5 bases). CDR1 is SGHDN and CDR2 is FVKESK in the germline V gene. This CDR3 contains 15 residues. V lost 8 bases and J lost 8, with 22 bases in between. CDR3 amino acids: CASSGLGDPWDEQFF. CDR3 sequence (DNA): TGTGCCAGCTCTGGTCTGGGAGACCCTTGGGATGAGCAGTTCTTC.

This clonotype occurred a few times. V and J are TRBV4-1 and TRBJ1-2; D possibly corresponds to TRBD1 (5 bases). The V and J ends lost 0 bases and 6 bases respectively, with 17 bases between them. From germline, CDR1 is MGHRA and CDR2 YSYEKL. This CDR3 is built from 16 residues. This CDR3 is CASSQDPGRGIHGYTF. Here the CDR3 DNA reads TGCGCCAGCAGCCAAGATCCCGGACGGGGGATCCATGGCTACACCTTC.

The rearrangement joins TRBV6-2 or TRBV6-3 to TRBJ2-3, with 7 bases matching TRBD1. Losses at the gene ends were 6 bases for V and 4 bases for J; bases not matched to a gene: 7. Germline-derived CDR1 and CDR2 are MNHEY and SVGEGT. This CDR3 contains 14 residues. The CDR3 sequence is CASRTYTGADTQYF. The CDR3 DNA reads TGTGCCAGCAGGACGTATACAGGGGCAGATACGCAGTATTTT.

On this clonotype itself: This may come from a read error, since a much larger clone is one base off. The gene calls are TRBV6-2 or TRBV6-3 and TRBJ2-7, with a tentative D call TRBD1 (6 bases). V was shortened by 7 bases and J by 0 bases, with 13 bases between the two germline ends. CDR1 is MNHEY, CDR2 SVGEGT, per germline. CDR3 size: 14 residues. The CDR3 nucleotides are TGTGCCAGCACCCGGTCAGGGGACTCCTACGAGCAGTACTTC. It translates to CASTRSGDSYEQYF.

The chain uses TRBV7-2 and TRBJ1-4, with 11 positions matching TRBD1. The CDR3 runs 16 residues. V shed 5 bases and J 8 bases; nucleotides not matched to a gene: 10. Germline CDR1 and CDR2: SGHTA and FQGNSA. The CDR3 coding sequence is TGTGCCAGCAGCCAGACTTCCGGGACAGGGGGGGAAAAACTGTTTTTT. This codes for CASSQTSGTGGEKLFF.

Ten or more counts support this clonotype. The chain is built from TRBV12-3 or TRBV12-4 and TRBJ2-2; D is unclear. The CDR3 covers 12 residues. Trimming took 7 bases from V and 2 from J, leaving 5 bases between them. The CDR3 region is CASILNTGELFF. As DNA, the CDR3 is TGTGCCAGCATCCTAAACACCGGGGAGCTGTTTTTT.